The 31 T cell receptor beta chains in this list originate from one sample, sequenced in a study of T cells in Graves' hyperthyroidism and ophthalmopathy. RNA transcripts gave rise to amplified TCR beta CDR3 regions. Initially, a first-round RT-PCR of the TCR CDR3 employed the HTBI primer set. From the multiplex PCR reads, TCRdb called clonotypes with MiXCR, one entry per CDR3 protein. There are 500,000 to 600,000 distinct CDR3 sequences in the sample; around 46% occur only once, and more than 7% lies in the top ten. The sequencing sample was made of peripheral blood or thyroid tissue (not recorded which). Receptor source: a woman aged 18-35 years with Graves' hyperthyroidism.

There are many counts of this clonotype. This CDR3 reads CASSRGTTNTGELFF. The CDR3 coding sequence is TGTGCCAGCAGCCGAGGGACAACGAACACCGGGGAGCTGTTTTTT. The V gene is TRBV7-9, the J gene TRBJ2-2, with D perhaps TRBD1 (6 bases). This CDR3 region has 15 residues. Looked up from germline, CDR1 is SEHNR and CDR2 is FQNEAQ (reference sequence). V dropped 5 bases and J dropped 0 bases, with 10 bases sitting between them.

The chain is built from TRBV5-8 and TRBJ1-2; D might be TRBD1 (5 bases). Germline CDR1 SGHTS, CDR2 YDEGEE. CDR3 length: 13 amino acids. V gave up 3 bases and J gave up 6 bases, with 12 bases separating them. In nucleotides, the CDR3 is TGTGCCAGCAGCTGGGAAGGGGAGGATGGCTACACCTTC. Translation gives CASSWEGEDGYTF.

This clonotype was seen a few times. The J gene is TRBJ2-7, the V gene TRBV20-1, with D possibly matching TRBD1 (6 bases). CDR3 length equals 13 residues. CDR1 and CDR2 (germline): DFQATT, SNEGSKA (reference sequence). Deletions cut 2 bases from V and 2 bases from J, with 10 bases between. CDR3 in DNA: TGCAGTGCTAGAACGGACAGAGCCTACGAGCAGTACTTC. It specifies CSARTDRAYEQYF.

The gene calls are TRBV27 and TRBJ2-7; 10 positions agree with TRBD2. The CDR3 has 16 amino acids. J was trimmed by 4 bases and V by 3 bases; bases with no gene match: 9. Germline V CDR1 and CDR2: MNHEY, SMNVEV (reference sequence). The CDR3 DNA reads TGTGCCAGCAGTTTGGGACCTAGCGGGAGAAGGTACGAGCAGTACTTC. This translates into CASSLGPSGRRYEQYF.

A remark on this clonotype: Given a much more abundant clone one base away, this may be a read error. V usage is TRBV6-2 or TRBV6-3 and J usage is TRBJ2-7; possible D gene TRBD2, 6 bases. The CDR3 contains 16 residues. Germline CDR1 is MNHEY and CDR2 is SVGEGT. CDR3 protein: CASSSPALGEADEQCF. CDR3 sequence (DNA): TGTGCCAGCAGTTCACCAGCCCTAGGGGAGGCTGACGAGCAGTGCTTC.

V and J are TRBV10-3 and TRBJ1-5; D is possibly TRBD1 (6 bases). Looked up from germline, CDR1 is ENHRY and CDR2 is SYGVKD. The CDR3 is made up of 15 amino acids. The V gene lost 10 bases and the J gene lost 3 bases, with 19 bases spanning the gap. The chain's CDR3 is CATQGGGAVNQPQHF. The CDR3 region has the DNA TGTGCCACACAGGGAGGGGGGGCGGTCAATCAGCCCCAGCATTTT.

This clonotype was seen repeatedly, ten times or more. This chain joins TRBV11-2 and TRBJ1-3; D is unresolved. Trimming took off 2 bases at V and 0 bases at J, with 5 bases between the two ends. The CDR3 is 14 residues long. Per the germline V gene, CDR1 is SGHAT and CDR2 is FQNNGV. This chain's CDR3 is CASSLYASGNTIYF. The CDR3 DNA is TGTGCCAGCAGCTTATATGCCTCTGGAAACACCATATATTTT. The full variable domain, completed using reference TRBV11-2 and TRBJ1-3, is EAGVAQSPRYKIIEKRQSVAFWCNPISGHATLYWYQQILGQGPKLLIQFQNNGVVDDSQLPKDRFSAERLKGVDSTLKIQPAKLEDSAVYLCASSLYASGNTIYFGEGSWLTVV.

The sample holds many counts of this clonotype. The rearrangement joins TRBV7-6 to TRBJ1-4, with D possibly matching TRBD1 (6 bases). Looked up from germline, CDR1 is SGHVS and CDR2 is FNYEAQ. V was pared by 4 bases and J by 0 bases, with 12 bases between. The CDR3 has 16 residues. CDR3 in amino acids: CASSSTGRSTNEKLFF. The CDR3 DNA sequence: TGTGCCAGCAGCTCAACAGGGCGATCAACTAATGAAAAACTGTTTTTT.

There are many counts of this clonotype. The gene calls are TRBV4-1 and TRBJ2-5; tentatively, D is TRBD1 (6 bases). The CDR3 spans 14 residues. Germline V gives CDR1 MGHRA, CDR2 YSYEKL. Trimming took 0 bases from V and 3 from J, leaving 8 bases between them. DNA for the CDR3: TGCGCCAGCAGCCAAGAGTCAGGGGAAGAGACCCAGTACTTC. Its protein is CASSQESGEETQYF.

This clonotype appeared a single time. V usage is TRBV13 and J usage is TRBJ1-1; D remains ambiguous. The CDR3 loop spans 14 amino acids. The germline gives CDR1 PRHDT, CDR2 FYEKMQ (reference sequence). V dropped 3 bases and J dropped 1 base, with 9 bases sitting between them. The CDR3 sequence: CASSLGSKNTEAFF. Here the CDR3 DNA reads TGTGCCAGCAGCTTGGGATCGAAGAACACTGAAGCTTTCTTT.

This sequence joins TRBV5-6 and TRBJ2-7, with a possible D match to TRBD2 (6 bases). The CDR3 totals 14 residues. The V end was cut by 1 base, the J end by 7 bases, with 15 bases between. Germline values: CDR1 SGHDT, CDR2 YYEEEE. CDR3 residues: CASSLYAGRNEQYF. In nucleotides, the CDR3 is TGTGCCAGCAGCTTGTATGCAGGGAGGAATGAGCAGTACTTC.

This clonotype occurred a few times. As DNA, the CDR3 is TGTGCCAGCAGGCTACCAGGGGGTACGCAGTATTTT. This encodes CASRLPGGTQYF. V and J are TRBV12-3 or TRBV12-4 and TRBJ2-3, with 7 nucleotides matching TRBD1. V lost 6 bases, J lost 8 bases, and 5 bases stayed unmatched. This CDR3 spans 12 amino acids.

The genes are TRBV29-1 and TRBJ2-6; D is tentatively TRBD1 or TRBD2 (5 bases each). Looked up from germline, CDR1 is SQVTM and CDR2 is ANQGSEA. CDR3 length: 13 residues. Deletions cut 7 bases from V and 3 bases from J, with 10 bases between. CDR3 in amino acids: CSGGGGGANVLTF. The CDR3 DNA reads as TGCAGCGGGGGTGGGGGTGGGGCCAACGTCCTGACTTTC.

The V gene is TRBV15, the J gene TRBJ2-5; TRBD1 is a possible D gene (8 bases). The CDR3 is 15 residues long. Trimming cost V 8 bases and J 1 base, with 17 bases left between them. CDR1 and CDR2 (germline): LNHNV, YYDKDF (reference sequence). Here the CDR3 reads CATGQGGISQETQYF. For the CDR3, the DNA is TGTGCCACCGGACAGGGAGGGATAAGCCAAGAGACCCAGTACTTC.

This sequence joins TRBV12-3 or TRBV12-4 and TRBJ2-7; D ambiguous. The CDR3 sequence is 14 residues long. The germline V and J ends were trimmed by 7 bases and 7 bases, with 20 bases remaining between them. The CDR3 protein is CASNERGSYNEQYF. The CDR3 region has the DNA TGTGCCAGCAATGAGCGCGGCTCCTACAATGAGCAGTACTTC.

The chain combines TRBV19 with TRBJ2-7; unclear D gene. The J call may not be correct, given that the DNA end is closer to TRBJ2-1. This CDR3 region has 15 residues. Germline V CDR1 and CDR2: LNHDA, SQIVND (reference sequence). CDR3 in amino acids: CASSIALSSYNEQFF. In DNA form, the CDR3 reads TGTGCCAGTAGTATCGCGTTAAGCTCCTACAATGAGCAGTTCTTC.

The rearrangement uses TRBV6-5 and TRBJ1-6; 10 bases are shared with TRBD1. This CDR3 is built from 17 residues. The V segment lost 2 bases and the J segment 7 bases; nucleotides outside the gene matches: 8. Germline lookup yields CDR1 MNHEY and CDR2 SVGAGI. For the CDR3, the DNA is TGTGCCAGCAGTTACCGAGGACAGGGGGGAAGGAATTCACCCCTCCACTTT. Translated, it gives CASSYRGQGGRNSPLHF.

The chain recombines TRBV6-1 with TRBJ2-5, with D tentatively TRBD2 (5 bases). The V gene lost 2 bases and the J gene lost 5 bases, with 12 bases spanning the gap. The CDR3 is 14 residues long. The germline V gene encodes CDR1 MNHNS and CDR2 SASEGT. CDR3 sequence reads: CASSERGCGETQYF. CDR3 bases: TGTGCCAGCAGTGAACGAGGGTGCGGGGAGACCCAGTACTTC.

The chain recombines TRBV10-3 with TRBJ1-6, with a tentative D call TRBD1 (6 bases). The ends were cut back, 2 bases at V and 7 bases at J, with 6 bases in the middle. This CDR3 has 13 amino acids. Per germline, CDR1 ENHRY and CDR2 SYGVKD. The chain's CDR3 is CAISEGQNSPLHF. CDR3 in DNA: TGTGCCATCAGTGAGGGACAGAATTCACCCCTCCACTTT.

This clonotype occurred many times. The chain couples TRBV7-9 to TRBJ2-7; a weak D match, TRBD2 (6 bases). The CDR3 spans 14 residues. V lost 3 bases, J lost 2 bases, and 11 bases lay in between. Germline V lookup: CDR1 SEHNR, CDR2 FQNEAQ (reference sequence). As DNA, the CDR3 is TGTGCCAGCAGCTTGGGCGGGAATGCCTACGAGCAGTACTTC. Residues: CASSLGGNAYEQYF. Full variable domain (rest looked up from reference TRBV7-9 and TRBJ2-7): DTGVSQNPRHKITKRGQNVTFRCDPISEHNRLYWYRQTLGQGPEFLTYFQNEAQLEKSRLLSDRFSAERPKGSFSTLEIQRTEQGDSAMYLCASSLGGNAYEQYFGPGTRLTVT.

This clonotype is a singleton in its sample. Germline and junction disagree at one end, which may indicate a read error. The CDR3 loop is CSARGDRVDAGANVLTF. The CDR3 coding sequence is TGCAGTGCCAGAGGGGACAGGGTAGATGCCGGGGCCAACGTCCTGACTTTC. The V call is TRBV20-1, the J call TRBJ2-6, with TRBD1 identical over 9 bases. Germline CDR1 reads DFQATT; CDR2 reads SNEGSKA (reference sequence). The length of the CDR3 is 17 residues.

The table lists this clonotype with many counts. The J gene is TRBJ2-7, the V gene TRBV5-8; D gene uncertain. In germline, CDR1 is SGHTS, CDR2 YDEGEE. CDR3 length: 14 residues. The V and J ends lost 6 bases and 5 bases respectively, with 18 bases between them. In DNA, the CDR3 is TGTGCCAGCACCCCCGGTCGGGCGGCCGACGAGCAGTACTTC. Its translation: CASTPGRAADEQYF. Full variable domain (remainder filled in from reference TRBV5-8 and TRBJ2-7): EAGVTQSPTHLIKTRGQQATLRCSPISGHTSVYWYQQALGLGLQFLLWYDEGEERNRGNFPPRFSGRQFPNYSSELNVNALELEDSALYLCASTPGRAADEQYFGPGTRLTVT.

The chain links TRBV6-1 to TRBJ2-7, with D perhaps TRBD2 (6 bases). The V end lost 7 bases, the J end lost 2 bases, and 12 bases lay between the germline ends. The CDR3 extends over 13 amino acids. Germline CDR1 is MNHNS and CDR2 is SASEGT. The CDR3 loop is CASKEGRTYEQYF. CDR3 bases: TGTGCCAGCAAGGAGGGCAGAACCTACGAGCAGTACTTC.

The V call is TRBV29-1, the J call TRBJ1-2; TRBD1 is a possible D gene (5 bases). Trimming took 6 bases from V and 3 from J, leaving 11 bases between them. The CDR3 runs to 12 residues. The germline CDR1 and CDR2 sequences are SQVTM and ANQGSEA. The CDR3 DNA is TGCAGCGTGGGACGTGCTCACTATGGCTACACCTTC. This gives the protein CSVGRAHYGYTF. Drawing the rest from reference TRBV29-1 and TRBJ1-2, the complete variable domain is SAVISQKPSRDICQRGTSLTIQCQVDSQVTMMFWYRQQPGQSLTLIATANQGSEATYESGFVIDKFPISRPNLTFSTLTVSNMSPEDSSIYLCSVGRAHYGYTFGSGTRLTVV.

The gene calls are TRBV7-8 and TRBJ2-7, with D possibly matching TRBD1 (9 bases). The CDR3 contains 15 residues. The V and J ends lost 7 bases and 4 bases respectively, with 20 bases between them. The germline V gene encodes CDR1 SGHVS and CDR2 FQNEAQ. Here the CDR3 DNA reads TGTGCCAGCACCCGGGGGGGACAGGGTCCGTACGAGCAGTACTTC. This codes for CASTRGGQGPYEQYF.

The J gene is TRBJ1-5, the V gene TRBV9, with D possibly being TRBD1 (5 bases). Trimming removed 4 bases at V and 11 bases at J, with 19 bases between. CDR1 SGDLS and CDR2 YYNGEE come from the germline V gene. The CDR3 totals 14 residues. CDR3 coding DNA: TGTGCCAGCAGCCGGGGCCGTAGAGCGGAGACCCAGCATTTT. Protein product: CASSRGRRAETQHF.

This clonotype was recorded at least ten times. The chain has TRBV7-2 and TRBJ1-2; 8 positions agree with TRBD1. Germline assignment: CDR1 SGHTA and CDR2 FQGNSA. The CDR3 consists of 13 residues. With 4 bases clipped from V and 6 bases from J, the junction kept 4 bases outside the gene matches. The CDR3 DNA is TGTGCCAGCAGCTCAAGGACAGGGCATGGCTACACCTTC. Its translation: CASSSRTGHGYTF.

The rearrangement links TRBV11-2 to TRBJ2-1; tentatively, D is TRBD2 (5 bases). Germline values: CDR1 SGHAT, CDR2 FQNNGV. Trimming took 2 bases from V and 2 from J, leaving 22 bases between them. The CDR3 extends over 19 amino acids. CDR3 nucleotide sequence: TGTGCCAGCAGCTTACACCCCTCTGGAGCGGAACCTCCCTACAATGAGCAGTTCTTC. This sequence encodes CASSLHPSGAEPPYNEQFF.

The CDR3 nucleotides are TGCAGTGCTACCCATGGGGGAGAGACCCAGTACTTC. It specifies CSATHGGETQYF. The V call is TRBV20-1, the J call TRBJ2-5; D tentatively reads TRBD1 or TRBD2 (5 bases each). V lost 4 bases, J lost 4 bases, and 10 bases lay in between. Germline V lookup: CDR1 DFQATT, CDR2 SNEGSKA (reference sequence). CDR3 length: 12 amino acids.

This clonotype appeared many times. The chain carries TRBV7-2 and TRBJ1-2; no clear D. CDR1 SGHTA and CDR2 FQGNSA come from the germline V gene. This CDR3 spans 17 amino acids. V was shortened by 5 bases and J by 12 bases, with 31 bases between the two germline ends. CDR3 amino acids: CASSPKRRGSGRQPNTF. The CDR3 DNA sequence: TGTGCCAGCAGCCCCAAAAGACGGGGATCTGGTAGACAACCCAACACCTTC.

Worth noting for this clonotype: This may be a read error, as it is one base from a much larger clone. CDR3 residues: CASSSPGRSLVRSGNTISF. Here the CDR3 DNA reads TGTGCCAGCAGCTCCCCCGGACGGTCCTTGGTTCGCTCTGGAAACACCATATCTTTT. The V and J genes are TRBV7-9 and TRBJ1-3, with D hard to call. CDR1 is SEHNR, CDR2 FQNEAQ, per germline (reference sequence). This CDR3 contains 19 residues.